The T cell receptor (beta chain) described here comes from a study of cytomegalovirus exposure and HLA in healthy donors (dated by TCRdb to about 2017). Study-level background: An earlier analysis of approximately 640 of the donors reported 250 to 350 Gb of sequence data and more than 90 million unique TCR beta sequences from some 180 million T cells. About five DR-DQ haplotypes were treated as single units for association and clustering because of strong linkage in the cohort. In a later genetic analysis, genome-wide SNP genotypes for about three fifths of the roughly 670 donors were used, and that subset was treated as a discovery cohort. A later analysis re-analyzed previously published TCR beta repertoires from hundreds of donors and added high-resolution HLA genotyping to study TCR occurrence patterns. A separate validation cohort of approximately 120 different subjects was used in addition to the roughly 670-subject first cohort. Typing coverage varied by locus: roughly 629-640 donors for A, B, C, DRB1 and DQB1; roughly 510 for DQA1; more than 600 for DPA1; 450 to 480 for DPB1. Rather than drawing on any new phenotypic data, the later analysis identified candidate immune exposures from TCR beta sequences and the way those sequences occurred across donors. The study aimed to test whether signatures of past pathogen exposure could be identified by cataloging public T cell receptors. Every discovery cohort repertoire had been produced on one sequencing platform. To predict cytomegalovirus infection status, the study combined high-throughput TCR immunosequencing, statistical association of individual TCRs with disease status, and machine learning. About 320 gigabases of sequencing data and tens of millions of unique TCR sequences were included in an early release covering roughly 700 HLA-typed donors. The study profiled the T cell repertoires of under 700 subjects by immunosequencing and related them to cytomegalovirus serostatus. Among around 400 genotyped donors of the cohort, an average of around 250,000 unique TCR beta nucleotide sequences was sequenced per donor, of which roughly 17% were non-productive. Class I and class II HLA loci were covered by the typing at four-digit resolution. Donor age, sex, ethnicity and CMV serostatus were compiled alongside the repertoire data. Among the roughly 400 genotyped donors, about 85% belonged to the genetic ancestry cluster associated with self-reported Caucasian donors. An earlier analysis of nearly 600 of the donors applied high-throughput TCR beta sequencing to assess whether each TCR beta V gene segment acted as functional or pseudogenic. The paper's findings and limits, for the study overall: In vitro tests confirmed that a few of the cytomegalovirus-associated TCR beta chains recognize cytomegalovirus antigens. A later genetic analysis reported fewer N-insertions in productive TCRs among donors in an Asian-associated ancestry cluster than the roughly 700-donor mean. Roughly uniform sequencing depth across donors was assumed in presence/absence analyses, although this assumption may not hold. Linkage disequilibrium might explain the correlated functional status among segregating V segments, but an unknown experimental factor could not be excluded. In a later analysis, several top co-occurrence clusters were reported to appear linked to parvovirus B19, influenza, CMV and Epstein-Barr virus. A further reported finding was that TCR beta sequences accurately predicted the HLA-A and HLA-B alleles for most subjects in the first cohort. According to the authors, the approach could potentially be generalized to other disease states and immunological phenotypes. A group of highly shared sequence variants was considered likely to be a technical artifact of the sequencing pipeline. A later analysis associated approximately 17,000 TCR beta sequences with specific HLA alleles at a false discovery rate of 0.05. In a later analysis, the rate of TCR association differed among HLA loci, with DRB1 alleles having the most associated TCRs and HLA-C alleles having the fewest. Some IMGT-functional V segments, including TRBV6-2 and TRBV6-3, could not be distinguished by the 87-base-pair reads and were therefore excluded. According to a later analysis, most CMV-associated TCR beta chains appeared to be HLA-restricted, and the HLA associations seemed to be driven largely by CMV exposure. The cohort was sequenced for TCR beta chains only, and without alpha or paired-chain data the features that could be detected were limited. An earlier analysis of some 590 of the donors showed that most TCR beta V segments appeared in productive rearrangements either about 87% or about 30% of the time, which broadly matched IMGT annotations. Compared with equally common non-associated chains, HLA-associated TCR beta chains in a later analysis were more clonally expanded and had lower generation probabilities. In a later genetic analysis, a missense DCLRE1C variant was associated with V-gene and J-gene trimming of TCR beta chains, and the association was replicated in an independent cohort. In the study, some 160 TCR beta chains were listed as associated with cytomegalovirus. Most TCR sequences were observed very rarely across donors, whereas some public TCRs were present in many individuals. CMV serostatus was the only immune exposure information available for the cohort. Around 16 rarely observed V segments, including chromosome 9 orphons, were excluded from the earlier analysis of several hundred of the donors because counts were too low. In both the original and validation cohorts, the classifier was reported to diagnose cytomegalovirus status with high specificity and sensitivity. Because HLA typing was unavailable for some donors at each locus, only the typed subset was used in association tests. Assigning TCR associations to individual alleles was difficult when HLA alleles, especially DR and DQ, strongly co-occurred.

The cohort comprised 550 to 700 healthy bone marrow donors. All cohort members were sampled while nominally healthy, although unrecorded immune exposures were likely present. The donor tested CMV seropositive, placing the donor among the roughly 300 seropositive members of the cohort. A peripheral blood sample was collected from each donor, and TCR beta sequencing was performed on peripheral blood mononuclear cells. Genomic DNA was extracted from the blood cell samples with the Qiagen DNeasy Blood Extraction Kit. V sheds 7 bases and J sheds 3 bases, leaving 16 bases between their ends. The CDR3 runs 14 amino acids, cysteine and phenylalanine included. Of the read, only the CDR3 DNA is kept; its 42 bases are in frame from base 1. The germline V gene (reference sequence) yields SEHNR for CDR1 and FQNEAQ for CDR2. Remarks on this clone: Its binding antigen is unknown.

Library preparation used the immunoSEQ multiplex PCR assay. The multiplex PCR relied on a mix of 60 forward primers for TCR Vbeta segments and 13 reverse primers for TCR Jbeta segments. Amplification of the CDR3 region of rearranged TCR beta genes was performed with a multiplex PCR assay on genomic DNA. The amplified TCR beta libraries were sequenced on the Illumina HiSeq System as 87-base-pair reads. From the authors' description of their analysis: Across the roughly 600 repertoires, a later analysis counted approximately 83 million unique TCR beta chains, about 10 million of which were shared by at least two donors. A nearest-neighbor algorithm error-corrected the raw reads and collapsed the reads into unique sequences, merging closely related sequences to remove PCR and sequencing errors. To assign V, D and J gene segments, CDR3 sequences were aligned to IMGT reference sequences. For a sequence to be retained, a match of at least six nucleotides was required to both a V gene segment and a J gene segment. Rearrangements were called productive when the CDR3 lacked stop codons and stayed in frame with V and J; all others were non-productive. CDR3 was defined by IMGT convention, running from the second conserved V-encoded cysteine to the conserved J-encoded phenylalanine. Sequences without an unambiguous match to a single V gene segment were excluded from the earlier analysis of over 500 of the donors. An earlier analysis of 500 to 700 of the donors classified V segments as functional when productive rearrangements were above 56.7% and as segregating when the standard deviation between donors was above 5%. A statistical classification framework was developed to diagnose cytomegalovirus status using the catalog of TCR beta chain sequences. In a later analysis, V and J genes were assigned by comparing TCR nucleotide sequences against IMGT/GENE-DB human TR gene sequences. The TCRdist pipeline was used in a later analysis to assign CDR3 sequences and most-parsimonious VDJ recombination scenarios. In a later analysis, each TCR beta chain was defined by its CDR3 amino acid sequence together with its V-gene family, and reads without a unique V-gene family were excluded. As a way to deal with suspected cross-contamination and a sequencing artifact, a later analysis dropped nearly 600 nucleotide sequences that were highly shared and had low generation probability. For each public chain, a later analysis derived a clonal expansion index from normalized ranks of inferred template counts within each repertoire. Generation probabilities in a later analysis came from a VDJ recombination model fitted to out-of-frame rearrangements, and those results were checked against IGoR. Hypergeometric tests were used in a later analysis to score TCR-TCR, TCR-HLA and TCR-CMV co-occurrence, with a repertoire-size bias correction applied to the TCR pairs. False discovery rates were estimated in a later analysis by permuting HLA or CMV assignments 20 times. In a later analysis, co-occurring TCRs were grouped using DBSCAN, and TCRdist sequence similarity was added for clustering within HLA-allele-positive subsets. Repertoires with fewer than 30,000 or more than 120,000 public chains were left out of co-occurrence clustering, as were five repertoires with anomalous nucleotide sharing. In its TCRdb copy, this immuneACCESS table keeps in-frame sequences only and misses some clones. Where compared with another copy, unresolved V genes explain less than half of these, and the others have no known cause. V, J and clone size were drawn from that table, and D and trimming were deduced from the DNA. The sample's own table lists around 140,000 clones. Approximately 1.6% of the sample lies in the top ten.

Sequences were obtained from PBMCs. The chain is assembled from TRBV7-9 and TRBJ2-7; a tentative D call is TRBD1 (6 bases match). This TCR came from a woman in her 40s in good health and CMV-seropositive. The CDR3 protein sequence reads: CASTATRGFYEQYF. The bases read TGTGCCAGCACGGCGACCAGGGGATTCTACGAGCAGTACTTC.